This T cell receptor (beta chain) was sequenced during a study of control samples from healthy donors and cancer patients. Using immunoSEQ multiplex PCR, the repertoire was profiled, and TCRdb retains in-frame clones only, with some absent. The data contain fewer than 70,000 clones, approximately 94% of them singletons. V lost 0 bases and J lost 7; bases outside the gene matches: 7. This CDR3 region has 16 residues. Germline V gene sequence: CDR1 MNHEY, CDR2 SVGEGT. The receptor's source is a man aged 30-40 years in good health. The rearrangement links TRBV6-2 or TRBV6-3 to TRBJ2-7; 12 bases agree with TRBD2. The specimen was blood. The CDR3 coding sequence is TGTGCCAGCAGTTACTCGTCTAGCGGGGGGGCCCGGGAGCAGTACTTC. It encodes CASSYSSSGGAREQYF.